This T cell receptor beta chain was sequenced in a study of T cells in Graves' hyperthyroidism and ophthalmopathy. The study, taken as a whole, reports: The model predicted ophthalmopathy a median roughly 6.5 months before onset. Researchers found most expanded thyroid clonotypes above 0.001 in blood as well.

For this clonotype: Its antigen is as yet unknown.

Trimming removed 8 bases at V and 3 bases at J, with 13 bases between. Per germline, CDR1 MNHNS and CDR2 SASEGT. CDR3 size: 13 residues. There were TCR beta CDR3 regions amplified from RNA transcripts. TCR CDR3 underwent first-round RT-PCR with the HTBI primer set. TCRdb reprocessed the multiplex PCR reads with MiXCR, giving one entry per CDR3 protein. The sample lists 500,000 or so distinct CDR3 sequences, 15% to 20% occurring once. The diagnoses drew upon clinical symptoms, serum thyroxine and TRAb, thyroid ultrasound and orbital computed tomography. Isolation of PBMCs was performed on 10 ml fresh peripheral blood.

The clonotype was recovered from a woman between 25 and 40 years old with Graves' ophthalmopathy. The sequenced material came from blood. V gene TRBV6-1 combines with J gene TRBJ1-1, with a weak D call TRBD1 (5 bases). CDR3 loop: CASGRGWDTEAFF. The CDR3 bases are TGTGCCAGCGGCCGGGGGTGGGACACTGAAGCTTTCTTT.